This T cell receptor (beta chain) was sequenced for a study of cytomegalovirus exposure and HLA in healthy donors. Study findings and constraints: Immune exposure data for these donors was limited to CMV serostatus. In a later analysis, HLA-associated beta chains showed higher expansion and lower generation probabilities than comparable chains.

V was pared by 6 bases and J by 6 bases, with 9 bases of the junction left unmatched. The CDR3 length is 15 residues. Germline-derived CDR1 and CDR2 are SNHLY and FYNNEI. The PCR made use of 60 Vbeta and 13 Jbeta primers. Only in-frame clones appear in the TCRdb table, and some are missing; sequencing was by immunoSEQ multiplex PCR. The sample spans about 130,000 clones; the ten largest clones claim around 1.6%. Comment on this clone: Its antigen is unknown.

The sequence was collected from a young man in good health and CMV-seronegative. The V and J genes are TRBV2 and TRBJ2-1, with 9 bases matching TRBD1. The specimen was PBMCs. This chain's CDR3 is CASRVGQGLSNEQFF. In DNA, the CDR3 is TGTGCCAGCAGGGTGGGACAGGGTCTATCCAATGAGCAGTTCTTC.